The 18 T cell receptor beta chains presented below share a single source sample, sequenced in a study of PD-1 blockade in classical Hodgkin lymphoma. The protocol was immunoSEQ multiplex PCR, while the TCRdb copy is restricted to in-frame clones and leaves out a portion. Of 64,000 or so clones in the sample, less than 95% were seen once. As to time point: cycle 4 day 1 (C4D1), after 5 to 7 weeks of nivolumab. Each patient relapsed following autologous stem cell transplantation, and prior brentuximab vedotin exposure differed. The sequencing used peripheral blood mononuclear cells (PBMCs), collected before the fourth cycle of nivolumab. These receptors all stem from a human donor with classical Hodgkin lymphoma.

The V and J genes are TRBV15 and TRBJ1-5, with TRBD1 as a possible D gene (6 bases). The germline CDR1 and CDR2 sequences are LNHNV and YYDKDF (reference sequence). V lost 8 bases, J lost 0 bases, and 14 bases lay in between. The CDR3 is 15 amino acids. The CDR3 sequence is CATVETGYSNQPQHF. DNA for the CDR3: TGTGCCACCGTAGAGACAGGATATAGCAATCAGCCCCAGCATTTT. The variable domain in full, with the rest retrieved from reference TRBV15 and TRBJ1-5, is DAMVIQNPRYQVTQFGKPVTLSCSQTLNHNVMYWYQQKSSQAPKLLFHYYDKDFNNEADTPDNFQSRRPNTSFCFLDIRSPGLGDTAMYLCATVETGYSNQPQHFGDGTRLSIL.

The V gene is TRBV27, the J gene TRBJ2-5, with a possible D match to TRBD2 (5 bases). In germline, CDR1 is MNHEY, CDR2 SMNVEV (reference sequence). Trimming removed 3 bases from V and 4 bases from J, with 18 bases in between. This CDR3 spans 16 amino acids. The DNA of the CDR3 is TGTGCCAGCAGTTTCAGTTGGGAGACGAGTAGAGAGACCCAGTACTTC. Translated, it gives CASSFSWETSRETQYF.

V gene TRBV5-1 combines with J gene TRBJ2-1; D may be TRBD2 (7 bases). The CDR3 consists of 16 residues. V shed 4 bases and J shed 4 bases, with 18 bases lying between them. Germline values: CDR1 SGHRS, CDR2 YFSETQ. The chain's CDR3 is CASSQPGGGLYNEQFF. CDR3 sequence (DNA): TGCGCCAGCAGCCAACCTGGCGGGGGCCTTTACAATGAGCAGTTCTTC. Filled out from reference TRBV5-1 and TRBJ2-1, the complete variable domain reads KAGVTQTPRYLIKTRGQQVTLSCSPISGHRSVSWYQQTPGQGLQFLFEYFSETQRNKGNFPGRFSGRQFSNSRSEMNVSTLELGDSALYLCASSQPGGGLYNEQFFGPGTRLTVL.

The chain has TRBV20-1 and TRBJ1-2, with D maybe TRBD1 (6 bases). The CDR3 is 11 amino acids. The V and J ends lost 7 bases and 5 bases respectively, with 11 bases between them. Germline V gives CDR1 DFQATT, CDR2 SNEGSKA (reference sequence). This CDR3 reads CSGDTSYGYTF. The CDR3 coding sequence is TGCAGTGGGGACACGTCTTATGGCTACACCTTC.

The chain links TRBV5-6 to TRBJ1-2; D is uncertain. This CDR3 has 13 amino acids. V lost 2 bases to trimming and J lost 1 base, with 6 bases between them. Germline values: CDR1 SGHDT, CDR2 YYEEEE. The CDR3 bases are TGTGCCAGCAGCTTCGGGGTTAACTATGGCTACACCTTC. Its translation: CASSFGVNYGYTF.

The J gene is TRBJ1-1, the V gene TRBV29-1, with D unresolved. Trimming stripped 0 bases from V and 0 bases from J, with 2 bases between. Germline-derived CDR1 and CDR2 are SQVTM and ANQGSEA. The length of the CDR3 is 12 residues. Written as DNA, the CDR3 is TGCAGCGTTGAAGACCTGAACACTGAAGCTTTCTTT. Encoded protein: CSVEDLNTEAFF. Filled out from reference TRBV29-1 and TRBJ1-1, the complete variable domain reads SAVISQKPSRDICQRGTSLTIQCQVDSQVTMMFWYRQQPGQSLTLIATANQGSEATYESGFVIDKFPISRPNLTFSTLTVSNMSPEDSSIYLCSVEDLNTEAFFGQGTRLTVV.

This chain connects TRBV5-1 to TRBJ1-3; 7 bases map to TRBD1. The CDR3 runs 13 residues. Germline assignment: CDR1 SGHRS and CDR2 YFSETQ. V lost 4 bases to trimming and J lost 9 bases; unmatched junction nucleotides: 7. CDR3 loop: CASSVQGEGTIYF. CDR3 bases: TGCGCCAGCAGCGTGCAGGGGGAAGGCACCATATATTTT.

The chain uses TRBV14 and TRBJ1-3, with D maybe TRBD1 (5 bases). The germline CDR1 and CDR2 sequences are SGHDN and FVKESK. The CDR3 is 18 residues long. V was pared by 3 bases and J by 4 bases, with 22 bases between. This CDR3 is CASSHFTPAGRGGNTIYF. Here the CDR3 DNA reads TGTGCCAGCAGCCACTTCACCCCGGCAGGGCGAGGGGGAAACACCATATATTTT.

This chain links TRBV5-1 with TRBJ2-3; D is undetermined. V shed 0 bases and J shed 6 bases, with 5 bases lying between them. Germline CDR1 reads SGHRS; CDR2 reads YFSETQ. This CDR3 is built from 12 residues. The CDR3 sequence is CASSLAYDTQYF. CDR3 bases: TGCGCCAGCAGCTTGGCATATGATACGCAGTATTTT.

V is TRBV30 and J is TRBJ2-2; D is uncertain. The CDR3 length is 13 residues. CDR1 is GTSNPN, CDR2 SVGIG, per germline (reference sequence). V was trimmed by 8 bases and J by 3 bases, leaving 13 bases between them. As DNA, the CDR3 is TGTGCCCTATACCGACCTGACACCGGGGAGCTGTTTTTT. This gives the protein CALYRPDTGELFF.

This chain connects TRBV7-9 to TRBJ1-1; a possible D gene is TRBD1 (6 bases). Germline loops: CDR1 SEHNR, CDR2 FQNEAQ (reference sequence). The CDR3 extends over 15 amino acids. The V and J ends lost 6 bases and 6 bases respectively, with 20 bases between them. Written as DNA, the CDR3 is TGTGCCAGCAGTTTGGGGCCATTGGGGGCTCCTGAAGCTTTCTTT. This codes for CASSLGPLGAPEAFF.

V gene TRBV7-2 combines with J gene TRBJ1-6; 7 bases align to TRBD1. The CDR3 has 15 residues. Germline V gene data show CDR1 as SGHTA and CDR2 as FQGNSA. With 5 bases clipped from V and 9 bases from J, the junction kept 10 bases outside the gene matches. The DNA for the CDR3 is TGTGCCAGCAGCCTGAAGACAGGGACAAGTTCACCCCTCCACTTT. Encoded protein: CASSLKTGTSSPLHF.

This rearrangement joins TRBV7-9 to TRBJ1-4; D gene uncertain. CDR1 and CDR2 (germline): SEHNR, FQNEAQ (reference sequence). This CDR3 is 14 amino acids long. Trimming cost V 2 bases and J 4 bases, with 8 bases left between them. The DNA for the CDR3 is TGTGCCAGCAGCTTATTGACCGATAATGAAAAACTGTTTTTT. Its protein is CASSLLTDNEKLFF. The variable domain in full, completed from reference TRBV7-9 and TRBJ1-4, reads DTGVSQNPRHKITKRGQNVTFRCDPISEHNRLYWYRQTLGQGPEFLTYFQNEAQLEKSRLLSDRFSAERPKGSFSTLEIQRTEQGDSAMYLCASSLLTDNEKLFFGSGTQLSVL.

This rearrangement joins TRBV7-6 to TRBJ2-1; D is possibly TRBD1 (5 bases). Trimming took off 4 bases at V and 3 bases at J, with 13 bases between the two ends. The CDR3 is 15 amino acids. CDR1 and CDR2 (germline): SGHVS, FNYEAQ. The CDR3 DNA follows: TGTGCCAGCAGCTCAAGGGGTCGGAACTACAATGAGCAGTTCTTC. Protein sequence: CASSSRGRNYNEQFF.

The chain carries TRBV7-8 and TRBJ2-1, with 7 positions matching TRBD2. From germline, CDR1 is SGHVS and CDR2 FQNEAQ. This CDR3 comprises 13 residues. The junction had 3 bases not matched to a gene; V was cut back by 5 bases and J by 5 bases. CDR3 loop: CASSQAGDNEQFF. CDR3 sequence (DNA): TGTGCCAGCAGCCAGGCGGGGGACAATGAGCAGTTCTTC.

The J gene is TRBJ2-1, the V gene TRBV5-1; D is possibly TRBD2 (5 bases). V dropped 4 bases and J dropped 10 bases, with 12 bases sitting between them. CDR1 SGHRS and CDR2 YFSETQ come from the germline V gene. This CDR3 is 12 amino acids long. The CDR3 DNA follows: TGCGCCAGCAGCCTTCGGACTCTCGAGCAGTTCTTC. This gives the protein CASSLRTLEQFF.

In nucleotides, the CDR3 is TGTGCCAGCACCGACAGGGGGATCCCCTCCTACGAGCAGTACTTC. Translating it yields CASTDRGIPSYEQYF. The chain couples TRBV6-5 to TRBJ2-7; 9 bases line up with TRBD1. With 7 bases clipped from V and 0 bases from J, the junction kept 7 bases outside the gene matches. Germline V lookup: CDR1 MNHEY, CDR2 SVGAGI. The CDR3 loop spans 15 amino acids.

The chain employs TRBV14 and TRBJ2-7; the D gene could be TRBD1 or TRBD2 (5 bases each). Germline V gene data show CDR1 as SGHDN and CDR2 as FVKESK. This CDR3 is 13 amino acids long. V was clipped by 2 bases and J by 5 bases, with 10 bases between them. The CDR3 sequence: CASSQPGAHEQYF. The CDR3 nucleotides read TGTGCCAGCAGCCAACCCGGGGCGCACGAGCAGTACTTC.